The entry below gives a single T cell receptor (beta chain) sequence along with its context. This entry belongs to a study of blood T cell repertoires in COVID-19. Study as a whole: Both acute and convalescent COVID-19 samples were obtained from the United States, Italy and Spain. PBMCs, B-cell-depleted T cells, or T cells were the source of the cDNA or gDNA that made up the material.

Original processing methods: Reference gene primer amplification gave estimated nucleated cell counts. Produced via immunoSEQ multiplex PCR; TCRdb's table is partial and in-frame only. D and trimming were read from the DNA, whereas the V and J calls and clone size are those reported in that table. Found here are some 14,000 clones, 70% to 90% of them singletons; the top ten hold about 2.8%. The CDR3 has 14 residues. Trimming removed 4 bases from V and 7 bases from J; junction bases left unmatched: 6. Germline CDR1 ENHRY, CDR2 SYGVKD. The gene calls are TRBV10-3 and TRBJ1-2; 10 nucleotides agree with TRBD1. The sample consisted of peripheral blood. The clonotype was recovered from a human donor in a cohort sampled during active COVID-19. The CDR3 region has the DNA TGTGCCATCAGTGTCGGGACAGGGGTGGTTGGCTACACCTTC. Amino acids: CAISVGTGVVGYTF.